The entry below gives a single T cell receptor (beta chain) sequence along with its context. Its specificity is unknown. The germline V gene has CDR1 SEHNR and CDR2 FQNEAQ (reference sequence). The CDR3 runs to 19 residues. With 4 bases removed from V and 3 bases from J, the gap between germline ends came to 28 bases. This record belongs to a study of T cell responses to AZD1222 COVID-19 vaccine. Libraries were prepared by immunoSEQ multiplex PCR; TCRdb keeps only in-frame clonotypes and omits some of them. The sample has about 100,000 clones; 80% to 90% are singletons. Overall study findings and caveats: It was only a handful of AZD1222 recipients who were seropositive at baseline. Spike-specific TCR breadth and depth were elevated following two AZD1222 doses. The repertoires were collected only after the peak T cell response. Unmutated regions of variants are reportedly targeted by nearly half of spike-specific TCRs.

The input for sequencing was peripheral blood, taken on day 0 of AZD1222 vaccination. J is TRBJ2-7 and V is TRBV7-9; D possibly matches TRBD1 or TRBD2 (5 bases each). This receptor was identified in an adult in good health. The CDR3 region is CASSSQPGPPIGSGYEQYF. The CDR3 region has the DNA TGTGCCAGCAGCTCCCAACCGGGACCGCCTATAGGTTCCGGCTACGAGCAGTACTTC. The complete variable domain, with remaining parts taken from reference TRBV7-9 and TRBJ2-7, reads DTGVSQNPRHKITKRGQNVTFRCDPISEHNRLYWYRQTLGQGPEFLTYFQNEAQLEKSRLLSDRFSAERPKGSFSTLEIQRTEQGDSAMYLCASSSQPGPPIGSGYEQYFGPGTRLTVT.